This TCR beta chain was retrieved from a study of identical twins. Each CDR3 protein is one row after TCRdb ran MiXCR on the 5' RACE reads. The sample lists around 250,000 distinct CDR3 sequences, about 8.3% occurring once. In this sample, this clonotype turned up many times. As yet, its antigen is unknown. Study-wide points: Conclusions relied on cross-sectional statistical analysis, not following the same donors.

With V trimmed by 5 bases and J by 3 bases, 7 bases remained unmatched. CDR3 length: 14 residues. The same sample was also used in a study of yellow fever vaccine responses in identical twins.

The chain employs TRBV12-3 or TRBV12-4 and TRBJ2-7; 7 nucleotides line up with TRBD1. The material sequenced was CD8+ T cells sorted from blood. The receptor was derived from a woman between 18 and 30 years old in good health. The CDR3 spells CASSPLGQLYEQYF. CDR3 DNA sequence: TGTGCCAGCAGTCCCTTGGGACAGCTCTACGAGCAGTACTTC.